This T cell receptor (beta chain) was captured by sequencing in a study of graft-versus-host responses after intestinal transplantation. For the study at large: Every recipient had anti-thymocyte globulin induction and approximately three years of tacrolimus plus steroids.

Study results and caveats: Peak levels of circulating GvH clones tracked with early post-transplant HvG declines. Allografts carried high graft-versus-host to host-versus-graft clonal ratios in patients having graft-donor T cell macrochimerism. Analysis identified GvH clones in recipient marrow, with some appearing first in ileum or blood.

V lost 5 bases to trimming and J lost 4 bases; unmatched junction nucleotides: 5. The CDR3 length is 17 residues. Germline CDR1 reads LGHNA; CDR2 reads YNFKEQ. Some clones are missing from TCRdb's copy, which holds only in-frame ones; the method was immunoSEQ multiplex PCR. The table shows some 40,000 clones, with around nine tenths occurring only once. This clone was picked up a small number of times. Its antigen is undetermined. Sample: PBMCs, taken about nine months after transplant. The chain joins TRBV4-2 to TRBJ2-2; 15 bases match TRBD2. The sequence was collected from a human patient who received an intestinal transplant, so some T cells may come from the graft donor. The CDR3 bases are TGTGCCAGCAGCTCTCGGACTAGCGGGGGGGTCACCGGGGAGCTGTTTTTT. This gives the protein CASSSRTSGGVTGELFF.